Sequencing of this TCR beta chain was carried out in a study of control samples from healthy donors and cancer patients. TCRdb's copy holds only in-frame clones and misses some; the assay was immunoSEQ multiplex PCR. The table shows over 150,000 clones, with around 94% occurring only once. The CDR3 runs 15 residues. V shed 6 bases and J shed 0 bases, with 14 bases lying between them. Germline CDR1 is MNHEY and CDR2 is SVGAGI. This TCR came from a woman between 18 and 29 years old in good health. The specimen was blood. The chain links TRBV6-5 to TRBJ1-2; D remains unclear. The CDR3 region has the DNA TGTGCCAGCAGGCAATTTGGGTTGGCTAACTATGGCTACACCTTC. It specifies CASRQFGLANYGYTF.